This T cell receptor (beta chain) stems from a study of T-cell memory formation after mild COVID-19. This clonotype was seen more than once but under ten times. What it recognizes is unknown. TCRalpha and TCRbeta libraries used 5'RACE with constant-segment primers and UMIs. Each CDR3 protein gets one entry after TCRdb re-called the 5' RACE reads with MiXCR. Of over 450,000 distinct CDR3 sequences listed, about a fifth are singletons. CDR3 length: 18 amino acids. Per germline, CDR1 SGHRS and CDR2 YFSETQ. V was pared by 0 bases and J by 1 base, with 20 bases between. Study-wide results and limits: CD4/CD8 balance characterized clones contracting day 15 to 85, and CD4+ skew characterized later expanders. Second-wave clones reaching peak frequency on day 37 lacked confirmed SARS-CoV-2 specificity. The study detected some responding clones in pre-infection memory, suggesting cross-reactive memory joined.

The source of this sequence is an adult woman who had mild COVID-19 (a few samples of this study predate the infection). Cell type and time point are not known. The rearrangement uses TRBV5-1 and TRBJ2-7; D remains unclear. Sample: PBMCs or a T cell subset sorted from them (not recorded which). This chain's CDR3 is CASSLAPTPPIRSYEQYF. The CDR3 DNA sequence: TGCGCCAGCAGCTTGGCCCCGACCCCCCCGATACGGTCCTACGAGCAGTACTTC.